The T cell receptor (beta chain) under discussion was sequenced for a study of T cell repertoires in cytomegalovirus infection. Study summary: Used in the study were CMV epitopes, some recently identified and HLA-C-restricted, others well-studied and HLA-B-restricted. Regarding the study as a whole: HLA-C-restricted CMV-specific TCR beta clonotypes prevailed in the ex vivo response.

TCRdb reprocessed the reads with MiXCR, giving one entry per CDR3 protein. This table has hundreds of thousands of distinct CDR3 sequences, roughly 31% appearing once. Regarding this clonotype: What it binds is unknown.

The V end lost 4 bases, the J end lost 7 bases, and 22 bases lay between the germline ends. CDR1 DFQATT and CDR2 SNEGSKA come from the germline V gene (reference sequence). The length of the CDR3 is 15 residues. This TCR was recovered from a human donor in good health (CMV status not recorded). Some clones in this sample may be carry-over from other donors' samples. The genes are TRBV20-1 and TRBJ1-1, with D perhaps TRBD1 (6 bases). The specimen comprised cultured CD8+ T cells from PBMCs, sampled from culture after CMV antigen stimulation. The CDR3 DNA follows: TGCAGTGCTACTCAACGTGGGGGGCCCTCAAGTGAAGCTTTCTTT. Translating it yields CSATQRGGPSSEAFF.